This T cell receptor beta chain was recovered during a study of OX40 agonist ivuxolimab in advanced cancers. Looking at the study overall: The costimulatory receptor OX40 (CD134) was targeted by ivuxolimab, a fully human IgG2 agonistic monoclonal antibody. Of the roughly 50 dose-escalation patients, hepatocellular carcinoma was present in about 20, melanoma in approximately 15, renal cell carcinoma in 9 and head and neck cancer in 9. Three dose-escalation patients achieved partial responses, one with hepatocellular carcinoma and two with cutaneous melanoma. In the dose-escalation cohort, around 80% of patients were male, and the mean age was roughly 56 years with a range of roughly 20 to 79. The monotherapy dose-escalation portion (N = 52 patients) of the phase I ivuxolimab trial is reported in the paper. Peripheral TCRbeta sequencing aimed to test whether ivuxolimab altered TCR sequence diversity and caused clonal T-cell expansion. Intravenous ivuxolimab was administered to patients every 2 weeks at six dose levels: 0.01, 0.1, 0.3, 1.5, 3 and 10 mg/kg. Patients were allowed to have had prior anti-PD-1, anti-PD-L1 or anti-CTLA-4 therapy, and approximately 40% of the dose-escalation patients had been treated with checkpoint inhibitors. Results the study describes overall, beyond this receptor: In the 0.1-3.0 mg/kg groups, partial responders were among the patients with the lowest normalized peripheral clonal expansion, particularly in CD8+ T cells. On average, CD8+ T cells showed more expanded clones than CD4+ T cells after ivuxolimab. The antigen specificity of the peripheral T cells that underwent clonal expansion was not determined. Low levels of normalized T-cell clonal expansion were also seen in some nonresponding patients. At doses from 0.1 to 3.0 mg/kg, clonal expansion was seen in both CD4+ and CD8+ blood T cells between baseline and week 6.

To sequence the TCRbeta CDR3 region, genomic DNA was isolated from the sorted cells. TCRbeta CDR3 regions were sequenced using the immunoSEQ Assay. Here the immuneACCESS table is served through TCRdb, limited to in-frame sequences with V and J called. Missing clones are a known gap in these copies; in checked studies unresolved V genes cover under half, and the rest lacks a known reason. For this sample there are roughly 6,000 clones; about 86% appear just once. The biggest ten clones account for around 23% of the sample. As to this clone: Its binding antigen is unknown. Per-base qualities were not stored, and no clone one base away is much larger.

Patients with a history of autoimmune disease or receiving systemic immunosuppression were excluded from the trial. In every dose cohort, peripheral blood was drawn for TCR sequencing at baseline, cycle 4 day 1, and cycle 7 day 1. Samples were obtained from an open-label, multicenter, first-in-human phase I dose-escalation trial of ivuxolimab. The trial enrolled adults with locally advanced or metastatic head and neck squamous cell, hepatocellular, melanoma or renal cell carcinoma. CD4+ and CD8+ T cells were sorted separately from peripheral blood before TCR sequencing. CDR1 and CDR2 are read off the germline V gene as MNHEY and SVGAGI. Inclusive of the bounding cysteine and phenylalanine, the CDR3 is 12 residues long. The read is trimmed to its CDR3 DNA, 36 bases read in frame from base 1. Germline trimming amounts to 10 bases on V and 8 bases on J, with 6 as the count of junction bases outside the gene matches.

The sample was CD4+ or CD8+ T cells sorted from blood, taken in a trial of the OX40 agonist ivuxolimab. The receptor's source is an adult with an advanced solid tumor such as melanoma, head and neck, liver or kidney cancer. This chain is built from TRBV6-5 and TRBJ2-1, with 9 bases in between that match TRBD1. The CDR3 loop reads CATRTGDDEQFF. The nucleotides read TGTGCCACCAGGACAGGGGATGATGAGCAGTTCTTC.